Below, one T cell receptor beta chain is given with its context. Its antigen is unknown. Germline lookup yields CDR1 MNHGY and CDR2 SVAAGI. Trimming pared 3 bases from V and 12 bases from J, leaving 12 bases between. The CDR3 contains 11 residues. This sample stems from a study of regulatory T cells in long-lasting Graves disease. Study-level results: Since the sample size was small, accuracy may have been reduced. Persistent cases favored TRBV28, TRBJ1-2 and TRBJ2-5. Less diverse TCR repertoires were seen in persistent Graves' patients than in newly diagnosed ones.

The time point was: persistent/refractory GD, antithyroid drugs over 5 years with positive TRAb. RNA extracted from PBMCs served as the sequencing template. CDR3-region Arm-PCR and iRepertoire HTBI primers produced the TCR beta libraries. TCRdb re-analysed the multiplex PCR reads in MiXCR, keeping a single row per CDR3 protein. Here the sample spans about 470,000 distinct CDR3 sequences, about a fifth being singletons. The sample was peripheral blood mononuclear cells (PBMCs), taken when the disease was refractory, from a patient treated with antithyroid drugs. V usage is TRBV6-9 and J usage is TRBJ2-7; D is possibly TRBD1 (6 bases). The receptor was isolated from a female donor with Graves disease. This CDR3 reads CASSYRGRGYF. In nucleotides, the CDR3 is TGTGCCAGCAGTTACCGGGGCAGGGGGTACTTC.